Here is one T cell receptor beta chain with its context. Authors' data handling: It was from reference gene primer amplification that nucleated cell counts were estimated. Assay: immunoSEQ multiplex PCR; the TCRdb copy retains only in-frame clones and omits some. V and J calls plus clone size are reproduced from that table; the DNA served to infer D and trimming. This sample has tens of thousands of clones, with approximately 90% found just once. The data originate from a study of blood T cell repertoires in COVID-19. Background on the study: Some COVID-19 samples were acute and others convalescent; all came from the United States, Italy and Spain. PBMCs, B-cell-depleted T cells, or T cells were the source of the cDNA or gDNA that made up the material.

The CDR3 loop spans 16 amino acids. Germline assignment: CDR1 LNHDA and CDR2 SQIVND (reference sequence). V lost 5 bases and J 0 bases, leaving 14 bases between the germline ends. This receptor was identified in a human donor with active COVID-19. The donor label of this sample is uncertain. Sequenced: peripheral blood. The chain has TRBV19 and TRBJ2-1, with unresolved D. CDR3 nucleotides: TGTGCCAGTAGTGCTCTTTCGGCTAGCTCCTACAATGAGCAGTTCTTC. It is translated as CASSALSASSYNEQFF.